This passage covers 3 T cell receptor beta chains from one sample sequenced in a study of response to subunit inactivated influenza vaccine. TCRdb re-called the RT-PCR reads with MiXCR, one entry per CDR3 protein. The sample has around 760,000 distinct CDR3 sequences, roughly 14% seen once; the top ten hold 6% to 8%. Sequencing was performed on PBMCs from blood, taken about 14 days before vaccination. These receptor sequences come from a man between 50 and 59 years old who received an inactivated influenza vaccine.

The rearrangement joins TRBV20-1 to TRBJ1-5, with D hard to call. V was trimmed by 0 bases and J by 2 bases, leaving 14 bases between them. There are 16 residues in the CDR3. CDR1 is DFQATT and CDR2 is SNEGSKA in the germline V gene (reference sequence). CDR3 sequence (DNA): TGCAGTGCTAGAGATTCTAGGGCTTCGGGCAATCAGCCCCAGCATTTT. It codes for CSARDSRASGNQPQHF.

This clonotype was observed a handful of times. V usage is TRBV5-6 and J usage is TRBJ2-2; D is possibly TRBD1 (6 bases). Trimming removed 4 bases from V and 3 bases from J, with 13 bases in between. This CDR3 spans 15 amino acids. Germline V lookup: CDR1 SGHDT, CDR2 YYEEEE. As DNA, the CDR3 is TGTGCCAGCAGCGGGCAGGACAGATACACCGGGGAGCTGTTTTTT. Its protein product is CASSGQDRYTGELFF.

This clonotype has a count of ten or more. The V and J genes are TRBV6-2 or TRBV6-3 and TRBJ2-6; D might be TRBD1 (5 bases). This CDR3 is built from 15 residues. V lost 6 bases, J lost 0 bases, and 9 bases lay in between. CDR1 and CDR2 from the germline V gene are MNHEY and SVGEGT. CDR3 DNA: TGTGCCAGCAGACAAGACAGCTCTGGGGCCAACGTCCTGACTTTC. Translated: CASRQDSSGANVLTF.